Sequencing of this TCR beta chain was carried out in a study of blood T cell repertoires in COVID-19 (dated by TCRdb to the early 2020s). A note on the overall study: Samples from collaborators originated in the United States, Italy and Spain and spanned both the acute and convalescent phases of COVID-19. A de-identified subject ID, COVID-19 status, age in years and sex were almost always included in the sample metadata. The dataset comprised deeply sampled blood TCRbeta repertoires from subjects exposed to, actively infected with, or recovered from COVID-19. HLA class I and class II types, where available, came from metadata supplied by the sample provider rather than from assay-based typing. The material from the prospective study consisted of cDNA or gDNA derived from T cells, B-cell-depleted T cells, or PBMCs. Samples were obtained from the ongoing ImmuneRACE study (first 160 participants) and from 950 to 1,500 subjects provided by 6 global collaborators. The repertoires were released in a freely available public database meant as a resource for research on the immune response to SARS-CoV-2.

Turning to this clone: Its antigen is not yet known. Base-call qualities are not available, and no considerably larger clone is one nucleotide away.

Findings and caveats that apply to the study as a whole: Clinical and demographic metadata were provided uncurated, with the amount varying by source and participant.

TCRbeta CDR3 regions were amplified from genomic DNA by means of the immunoSEQ Assay, a bias-controlled multiplex PCR. In the original analysis: The number of nucleated cells in each sample was estimated from the amplification of reference gene primers within the assay. To quantify the absolute abundance of each unique TCRbeta CDR3 rearrangement, sequence reads were collapsed and filtered. For each sample, productive Simpson clonality was calculated as the square root of Simpson's diversity index across productive rearrangements. Entries here come from immuneACCESS through TCRdb and include only in-frame sequences with V and J called. Some clones fail to appear in such tables; in the studies checked, an unresolved V gene covers under half of the shortfall, and the cause of the remainder is unknown. V, J and clone size were drawn from that table, and D and trimming were deduced from the DNA. This sample holds roughly 200,000 clones; roughly nine tenths were observed only once. The ten largest clones represent around 7% of the sample.

The collaborating institutions used their own protocols to collect whole blood in K2EDTA tubes. For TCRbeta analysis, collaborators shipped samples as frozen whole blood, isolated PBMCs, or DNA extracted from either of those sample types. Sequenced sample: peripheral blood. The clonotype was recovered from a man between 40 and 49 years old with acute or convalescent COVID-19.

The DNA sequence is TGTGCCTGGAGTGTACGAGGGCACAATCAGCCCCAGCATTTT. This yields the protein CAWSVRGHNQPQHF. The sequence links TRBV30 to TRBJ1-5, with the D gene not clear enough to name. Sequences GTSNPN (CDR1) and SVGIG (CDR2) are obtained from the germline V gene (reference sequence). Relative to germline, V is 0 bases shorter and J is 3 bases shorter, with 9 bases between their ends. CDR3 length: 14 amino acids, cysteine to phenylalanine. CDR3 DNA only is kept here, 42 bases in frame from base 1.